The 19 T cell receptor beta chains in this list originate from one sample, sequenced in a study of blood T cells in healthy people across ages. It was with a sample-barcoded 5' primer and a J-beta primer mix that a second PCR of roughly 7 to 12 cycles was run. One entry per CDR3 protein, called by TCRdb with MiXCR from the 5' RACE reads. The sample contains under 800,000 distinct CDR3 sequences, approximately 43% of which appear only once. Sequences were obtained from blood. These receptor sequences come from a woman aged 55-69 years in good health.

The count of this clonotype is one. The V and J genes are TRBV6-5 and TRBJ1-2, with D perhaps TRBD1 (5 bases). V lost 8 bases to trimming and J lost 0 bases, with 13 bases between them. Germline loops: CDR1 MNHEY, CDR2 SVGAGI. This CDR3 contains 14 residues. CDR3 sequence: CASAGQTTNYGYTF. DNA of the CDR3: TGTGCCAGCGCAGGGCAGACGACTAACTATGGCTACACCTTC.

The V call is TRBV7-3, the J call TRBJ2-3; the match to TRBD2 covers 7 bases. CDR1 is SGHTA, CDR2 FQGTGA, per germline. Trimming cost V 5 bases and J 4 bases; bases outside gene matches: 12. This CDR3 contains 16 residues. CDR3 coding DNA: TGTGCCAGCAGCCCTGGGGGGTCGGGGGGTCCAGATACGCAGTATTTT. Its translation: CASSPGGSGGPDTQYF.

This clonotype was detected a few times. V is TRBV30 and J is TRBJ2-4; 8 positions agree with TRBD1. CDR1 GTSNPN and CDR2 SVGIG come from the germline V gene (reference sequence). With V trimmed by 5 bases and J by 9 bases, 12 bases remained unmatched. This CDR3 comprises 14 residues. The CDR3 protein is CAWEGEQGALIQYF. The CDR3 DNA follows: TGTGCCTGGGAGGGCGAGCAGGGGGCTCTCATTCAGTACTTC.

The chain is built from TRBV27 and TRBJ1-1; a possible D gene is TRBD1 (5 bases). The CDR3 is 18 residues long. Trimming cost V 2 bases and J 0 bases, with 19 bases left between them. Germline lookup yields CDR1 MNHEY and CDR2 SMNVEV (reference sequence). CDR3: CASSLGSGAEDMNTEAFF. The DNA of the CDR3 is TGTGCCAGCAGTTTAGGTAGTGGGGCAGAAGATATGAACACTGAAGCTTTCTTT.

The chain uses TRBV29-1 and TRBJ2-4; TRBD1 or TRBD2 may be the D gene (7 bases each). The CDR3 length is 15 residues. The V gene lost 7 bases and the J gene lost 3 bases, with 19 bases spanning the gap. Per germline, CDR1 SQVTM and CDR2 ANQGSEA. In DNA form, the CDR3 reads TGCAGCGCCCAGGGAGGGGGCGATGGCAAAAACATTCAGTACTTC. The encoded protein is CSAQGGGDGKNIQYF.

This rearrangement joins TRBV24-1 to TRBJ2-2; no reliable D call. Germline loops: CDR1 KGHDR, CDR2 SFDVKD. The V end lost 2 bases, the J end lost 2 bases, and 17 bases lay between the germline ends. This CDR3 contains 18 residues. The CDR3: CATSDSGSRGSNTGELFF. CDR3 DNA: TGTGCCACCAGTGATTCGGGCTCCCGAGGATCCAACACCGGGGAGCTGTTTTTT.

This clonotype turned up a few times. This chain uses TRBV3-1 with TRBJ2-1; TRBD2 matches 8 bases. Germline V gene lookup returns CDR1 LGHDT and CDR2 YNNKEL (reference sequence). The V segment lost 1 base and the J segment 2 bases; nucleotides outside the gene matches: 7. The CDR3 extends over 17 amino acids. CDR3 coding DNA: TGTGCCAGCAGCCAAGGTCCCGCGGGGGGTCCCTACAATGAGCAGTTCTTC. This codes for CASSQGPAGGPYNEQFF.

A remark on this clonotype: It may be a read error: a sequence one base away is much more abundant. The gene calls are TRBV3-1 and TRBJ2-1; 8 bases match TRBD2. CDR3 size: 15 residues. Looked up from germline, CDR1 is LGHDT and CDR2 is YNNKEL (reference sequence). Trimming at V came to 4 bases and at J to 9 bases, leaving 11 bases not matched to a gene. CDR3 coding DNA: TGTGCCAGCAGCCGACCGGGACTAGGGGCGGCTGAGCAGTTCTTC. Protein: CASSRPGLGAAEQFF.

This chain connects TRBV4-2 to TRBJ2-7; 12 bases fit TRBD1. Losses at the gene ends were 0 bases for V and 4 bases for J; bases not matched to a gene: 7. Germline values: CDR1 LGHNA, CDR2 YNFKEQ. The CDR3 contains 17 residues. The CDR3 spells CASSQDTSGQGAYEQYF. The CDR3 DNA is TGTGCCAGCAGCCAAGATACATCGGGACAGGGGGCATACGAGCAGTACTTC.

The chain recombines TRBV5-1 with TRBJ2-7, with 7 positions matching TRBD1. The length of the CDR3 is 14 residues. Germline trimming cut 4 bases from V and 3 bases from J; bases unmatched to any gene: 7. Germline CDR1 SGHRS, CDR2 YFSETQ. The CDR3 DNA is TGCGCCAGCAGCGTACAGGGGAGTAGCTACGAGCAGTACTTC. This gives the protein CASSVQGSSYEQYF.

The chain combines TRBV11-2 with TRBJ2-1; D call uncertain. The CDR3 totals 15 residues. V lost 0 bases, J lost 3 bases, and 9 bases lay in between. Germline V gene data show CDR1 as SGHAT and CDR2 as FQNNGV. For the CDR3, the DNA is TGTGCCAGCAGCTTAGAGGACGGAAACTACAATGAGCAGTTCTTC. Its translation: CASSLEDGNYNEQFF. The complete variable domain, with remaining parts taken from reference TRBV11-2 and TRBJ2-1, reads EAGVAQSPRYKIIEKRQSVAFWCNPISGHATLYWYQQILGQGPKLLIQFQNNGVVDDSQLPKDRFSAERLKGVDSTLKIQPAKLEDSAVYLCASSLEDGNYNEQFFGPGTRLTVL.

The V call is TRBV2, the J call TRBJ2-1; maybe TRBD1 (6 bases). Per the germline V gene, CDR1 is SNHLY and CDR2 is FYNNEI. Trimming removed 6 bases from V and 10 bases from J, with 13 bases in between. The CDR3 length is 12 residues. The CDR3 here is CASRGQLYEQFF. As DNA, the CDR3 is TGTGCCAGCAGAGGACAGCTCTACGAGCAGTTCTTC.

V is TRBV6-5 and J is TRBJ2-6; D is unclear. The germline CDR1 and CDR2 sequences are MNHEY and SVGAGI. This CDR3 comprises 13 residues. V dropped 5 bases and J dropped 5 bases, with 7 bases sitting between them. Written as DNA, the CDR3 is TGTGCCAGCAGTGGTTTTTGGGCCAACGTCCTGACTTTC. Translation: CASSGFWANVLTF.

This clonotype appeared once. One junction end disagrees with the germline gene, perhaps due to a read error. The V call is TRBV3-1, the J call TRBJ2-7; D perhaps matches TRBD2 (6 bases). CDR3 length equals 16 residues. CDR1 is LGHDT, CDR2 YNNKEL, per germline (reference sequence). The CDR3 nucleotides read TGTGCCGGCAGCCGGTCGGGAGCGCCGAGCTCCTACGAGCAGTACTTC. It specifies CAGSRSGAPSSYEQYF.

The gene calls are TRBV12-3 or TRBV12-4 and TRBJ2-5; D uncertain. V lost 5 bases, J lost 11 bases, and 15 bases lay in between. The CDR3 is 12 residues long. The DNA for the CDR3 is TGTGCCAGCAGTCCCGGAACCAATGAGCAGTACTTC. Protein product: CASSPGTNEQYF.

The chain combines TRBV5-1 with TRBJ2-3; 8 positions agree with TRBD2. V dropped 0 bases and J dropped 0; count of bases not matched to a gene: 12. This CDR3 has 19 amino acids. Germline lookup yields CDR1 SGHRS and CDR2 YFSETQ. DNA of the CDR3: TGCGCCAGCAGCTTGGCCTCTGCGGGGGGTTCCGGTAGCACAGATACGCAGTATTTT. Its translation: CASSLASAGGSGSTDTQYF.

Here the CDR3 reads CASSKGQGALMNTEAFF. CDR3 DNA sequence: TGCGCCAGCAGCAAGGGACAGGGGGCGTTAATGAACACTGAAGCTTTCTTT. V usage is TRBV5-1 and J usage is TRBJ1-1, with 12 bases matching TRBD1. V shed 4 bases and J 0 bases; nucleotides not matched to a gene: 7. From germline, CDR1 is SGHRS and CDR2 YFSETQ. CDR3 size: 17 residues.

The gene calls are TRBV7-9 and TRBJ2-7; unclear D gene. The J call may be mistaken, given a closer DNA end match to TRBJ2-5. CDR1 is SEHNR and CDR2 is FQNEAQ in the germline V gene (reference sequence). This CDR3 is built from 14 residues. As DNA, the CDR3 is TGTGCCAGCAGCTTAGCACACCTCCGGGAGACCCAGTACTTC. It specifies CASSLAHLRETQYF.

V and J are TRBV7-9 and TRBJ1-2, with a weak D call TRBD1 (6 bases). Germline V lookup: CDR1 SEHNR, CDR2 FQNEAQ (reference sequence). This CDR3 has 17 residues. The V and J ends lost 5 bases and 2 bases respectively, with 21 bases between them. CDR3 sequence reads: CASSPVDSVLPNYGYTF. CDR3 nucleotides: TGTGCCAGCAGCCCCGTGGACAGCGTTCTTCCGAACTATGGCTACACCTTC.